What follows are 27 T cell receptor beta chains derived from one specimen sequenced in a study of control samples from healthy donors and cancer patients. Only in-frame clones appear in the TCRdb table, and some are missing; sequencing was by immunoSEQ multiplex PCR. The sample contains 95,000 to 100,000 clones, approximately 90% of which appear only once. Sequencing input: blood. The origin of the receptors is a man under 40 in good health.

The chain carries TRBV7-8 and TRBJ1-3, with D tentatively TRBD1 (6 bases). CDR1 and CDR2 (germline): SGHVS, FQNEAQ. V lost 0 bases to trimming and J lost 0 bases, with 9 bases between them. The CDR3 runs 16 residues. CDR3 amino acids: CASSLAGGLSGNTIYF. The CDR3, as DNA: TGTGCCAGCAGCTTAGCAGGGGGTCTCTCTGGAAACACCATATATTTT.

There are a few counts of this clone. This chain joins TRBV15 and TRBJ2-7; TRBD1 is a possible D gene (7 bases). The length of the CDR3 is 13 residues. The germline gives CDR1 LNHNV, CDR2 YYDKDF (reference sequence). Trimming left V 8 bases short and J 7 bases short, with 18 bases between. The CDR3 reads CATRQEGAKEQYV. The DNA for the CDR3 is TGTGCCACCCGCCAGGAGGGGGCGAAAGAGCAGTACGTC.

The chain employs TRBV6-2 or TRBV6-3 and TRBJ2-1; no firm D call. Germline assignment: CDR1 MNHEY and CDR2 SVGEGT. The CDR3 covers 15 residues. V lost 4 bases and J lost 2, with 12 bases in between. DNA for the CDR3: TGTGCCAGCAGTTGGGCCTTGAACCCCTACAATGAGCAGTTCTTC. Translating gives CASSWALNPYNEQFF.

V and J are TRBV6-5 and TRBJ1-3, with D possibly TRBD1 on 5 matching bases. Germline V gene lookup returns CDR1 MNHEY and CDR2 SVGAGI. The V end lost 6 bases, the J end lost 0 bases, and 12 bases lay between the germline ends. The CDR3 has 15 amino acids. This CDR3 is CASRGVLNSGNTIYF. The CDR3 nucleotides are TGTGCCAGCAGGGGGGTCCTCAACTCTGGAAACACCATATATTTT.

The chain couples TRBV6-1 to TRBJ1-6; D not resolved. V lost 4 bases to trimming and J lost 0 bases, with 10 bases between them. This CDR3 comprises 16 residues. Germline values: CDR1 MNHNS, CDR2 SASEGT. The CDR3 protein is CASSGGSGSYNSPLHF. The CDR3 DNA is TGTGCCAGCAGTGGCGGGTCGGGCTCCTATAATTCACCCCTCCACTTT.

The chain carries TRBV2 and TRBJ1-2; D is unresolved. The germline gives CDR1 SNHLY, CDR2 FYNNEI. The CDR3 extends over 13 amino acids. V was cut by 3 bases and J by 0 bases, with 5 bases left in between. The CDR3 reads CASSEGPNYGYTF. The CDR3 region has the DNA TGTGCCAGCAGTGAGGGTCCTAACTATGGCTACACCTTC.

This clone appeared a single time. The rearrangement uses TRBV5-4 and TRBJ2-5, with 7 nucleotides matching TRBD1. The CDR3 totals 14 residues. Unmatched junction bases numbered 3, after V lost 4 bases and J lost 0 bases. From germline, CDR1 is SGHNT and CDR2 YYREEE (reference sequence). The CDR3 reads CASSPGTDQETQYF. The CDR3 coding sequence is TGTGCCAGCAGCCCCGGGACAGACCAAGAGACCCAGTACTTC.

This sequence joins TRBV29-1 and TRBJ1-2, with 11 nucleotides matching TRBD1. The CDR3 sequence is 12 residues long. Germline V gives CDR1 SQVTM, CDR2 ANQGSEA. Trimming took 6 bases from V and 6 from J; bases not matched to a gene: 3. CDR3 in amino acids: CSVMGQGDGYTF. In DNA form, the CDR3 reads TGCAGCGTAATGGGACAGGGGGATGGCTACACCTTC. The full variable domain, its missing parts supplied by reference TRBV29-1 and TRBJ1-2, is SAVISQKPSRDICQRGTSLTIQCQVDSQVTMMFWYRQQPGQSLTLIATANQGSEATYESGFVIDKFPISRPNLTFSTLTVSNMSPEDSSIYLCSVMGQGDGYTFGSGTRLTVV.

DNA for the CDR3: TGCGCCAGCAGCACCACCTACAGGGGCCCGAACACCGGGGAGCTGTTTTTT. Encoded protein: CASSTTYRGPNTGELFF. J is TRBJ2-2 and V is TRBV5-1; 7 bases align to TRBD1. Germline lookup yields CDR1 SGHRS and CDR2 YFSETQ. J lost 0 bases, V lost 4 bases, and 9 bases had no gene match. CDR3 size: 17 residues.

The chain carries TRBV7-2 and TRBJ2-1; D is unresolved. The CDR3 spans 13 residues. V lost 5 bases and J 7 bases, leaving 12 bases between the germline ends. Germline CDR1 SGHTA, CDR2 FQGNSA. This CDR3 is CASSPRTRNEQFF. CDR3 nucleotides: TGTGCCAGCAGCCCTCGGACCAGAAATGAGCAGTTCTTC.

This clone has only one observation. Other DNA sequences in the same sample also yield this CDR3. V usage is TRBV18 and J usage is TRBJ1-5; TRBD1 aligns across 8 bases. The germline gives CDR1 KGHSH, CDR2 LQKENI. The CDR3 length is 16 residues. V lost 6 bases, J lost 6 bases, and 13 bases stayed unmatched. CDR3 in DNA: TGTGCCAGCTCCCCTAGACCGACAGGGGATGGTCAGCCCCAGCATTTT. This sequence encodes CASSPRPTGDGQPQHF.

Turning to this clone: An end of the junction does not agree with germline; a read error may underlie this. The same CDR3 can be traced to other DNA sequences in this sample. The CDR3 nucleotides are TGCGCCAGCAGATCACAGGGGATGAACACTGAAGCTTTCTTT. Translating it yields CASRSQGMNTEAFF. The chain carries TRBV6-5 and TRBJ1-1; TRBD1 matches 7 bases. Germline V gives CDR1 MNHEY, CDR2 SVGAGI. This CDR3 has 14 amino acids.

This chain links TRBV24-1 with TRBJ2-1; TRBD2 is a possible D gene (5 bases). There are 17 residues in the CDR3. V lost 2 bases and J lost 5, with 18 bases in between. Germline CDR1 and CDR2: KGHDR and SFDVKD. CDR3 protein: CATSDSPGKHYNNEQFF. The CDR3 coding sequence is TGTGCCACCAGTGATTCGCCGGGAAAACACTACAACAATGAGCAGTTCTTC.

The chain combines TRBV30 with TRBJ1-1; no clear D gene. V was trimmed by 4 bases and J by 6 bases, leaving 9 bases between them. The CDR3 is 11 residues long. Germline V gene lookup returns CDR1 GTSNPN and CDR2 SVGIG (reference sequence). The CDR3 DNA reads TGTGCCTGGATTTCGGTACCTGAAGCTTTCTTT. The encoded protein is CAWISVPEAFF. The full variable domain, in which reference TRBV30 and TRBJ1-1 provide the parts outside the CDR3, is SQTIHQWPATLVQPVGSPLSLECTVEGTSNPNLYWYRQAAGRGLQLLFYSVGIGQISSEVPQNLSASRPQDRQFILSSKKLLLSDSGFYLCAWISVPEAFFGQGTRLTVV.

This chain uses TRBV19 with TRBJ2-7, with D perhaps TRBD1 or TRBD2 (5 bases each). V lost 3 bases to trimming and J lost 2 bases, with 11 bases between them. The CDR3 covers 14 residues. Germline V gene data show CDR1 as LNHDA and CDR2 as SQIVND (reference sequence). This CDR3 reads CASSIGTSTYEQYF. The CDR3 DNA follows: TGTGCCAGTAGTATCGGGACGTCTACCTACGAGCAGTACTTC.

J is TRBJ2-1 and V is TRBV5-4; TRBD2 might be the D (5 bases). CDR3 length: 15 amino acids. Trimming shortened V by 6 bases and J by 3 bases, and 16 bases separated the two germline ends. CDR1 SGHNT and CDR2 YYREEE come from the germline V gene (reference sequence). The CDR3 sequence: CASKEDLPGYNEQFF. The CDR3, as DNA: TGTGCCAGCAAGGAGGACCTTCCTGGCTACAATGAGCAGTTCTTC.

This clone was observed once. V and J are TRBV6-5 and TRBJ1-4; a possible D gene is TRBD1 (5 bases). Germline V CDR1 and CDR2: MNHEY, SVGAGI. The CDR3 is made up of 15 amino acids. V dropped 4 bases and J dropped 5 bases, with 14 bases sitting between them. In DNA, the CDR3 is TGTGCCAGCAGTTCGGGCAGGGTCCGAAATGAAAAACTGTTTTTT. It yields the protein CASSSGRVRNEKLFF.

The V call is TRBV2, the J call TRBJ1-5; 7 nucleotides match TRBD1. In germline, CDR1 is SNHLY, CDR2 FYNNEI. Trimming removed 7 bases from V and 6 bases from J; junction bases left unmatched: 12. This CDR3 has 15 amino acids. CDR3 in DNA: TGTGCCAGCATAGAAACAGGGGCCCTAAGTCAGCCCCAGCATTTT. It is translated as CASIETGALSQPQHF.

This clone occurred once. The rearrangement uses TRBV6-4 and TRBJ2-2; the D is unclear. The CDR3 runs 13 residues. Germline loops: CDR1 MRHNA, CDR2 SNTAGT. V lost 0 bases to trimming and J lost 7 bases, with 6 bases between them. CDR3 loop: CASSDSGYGELFF. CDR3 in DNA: TGTGCCAGCAGTGACTCAGGGTACGGGGAGCTGTTTTTT.

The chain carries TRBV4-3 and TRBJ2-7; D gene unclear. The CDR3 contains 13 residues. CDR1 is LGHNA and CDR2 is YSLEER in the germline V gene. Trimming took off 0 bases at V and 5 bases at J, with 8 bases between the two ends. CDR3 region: CASSQDSGHEQYF. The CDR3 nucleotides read TGCGCCAGCAGCCAAGATTCGGGCCACGAGCAGTACTTC.

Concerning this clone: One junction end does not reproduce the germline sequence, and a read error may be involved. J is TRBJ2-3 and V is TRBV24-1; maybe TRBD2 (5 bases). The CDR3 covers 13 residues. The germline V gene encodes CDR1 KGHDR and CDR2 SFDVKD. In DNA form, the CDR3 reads TGTACCACCGGGCTTAGCGTAGCAGATACGCAGTATTTT. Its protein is CTTGLSVADTQYF.

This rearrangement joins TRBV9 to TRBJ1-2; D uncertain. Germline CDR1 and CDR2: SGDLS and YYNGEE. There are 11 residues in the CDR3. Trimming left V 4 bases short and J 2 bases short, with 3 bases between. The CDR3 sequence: CASSQNYGYTF. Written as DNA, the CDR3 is TGTGCCAGCAGCCAGAACTATGGCTACACCTTC.

The CDR3 nucleotides read TGTGCCAGCAGCCAGACGGGACAGGGAAATTCACCCCTCCACTTT. This sequence encodes CASSQTGQGNSPLHF. The chain combines TRBV14 with TRBJ1-6; 9 bases are a match to TRBD1. V lost 3 bases to trimming and J lost 7 bases; unmatched junction nucleotides: 4. The CDR3 totals 15 residues. CDR1 SGHDN and CDR2 FVKESK come from the germline V gene. Full variable domain (missing parts from reference TRBV14 and TRBJ1-6): EAGVTQFPSHSVIEKGQTVTLRCDPISGHDNLYWYRRVMGKEIKFLLHFVKESKQDESGMPNNRFLAERTGGTYSTLKVQPAELEDSGVYFCASSQTGQGNSPLHFGNGTRLTVT.

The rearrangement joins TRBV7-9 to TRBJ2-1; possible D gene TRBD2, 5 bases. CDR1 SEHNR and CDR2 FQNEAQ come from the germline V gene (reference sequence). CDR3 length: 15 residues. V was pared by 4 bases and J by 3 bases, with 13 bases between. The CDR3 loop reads CASSSPGIGYNEQFF. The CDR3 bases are TGTGCCAGCAGCTCTCCGGGGATAGGCTACAATGAGCAGTTCTTC.

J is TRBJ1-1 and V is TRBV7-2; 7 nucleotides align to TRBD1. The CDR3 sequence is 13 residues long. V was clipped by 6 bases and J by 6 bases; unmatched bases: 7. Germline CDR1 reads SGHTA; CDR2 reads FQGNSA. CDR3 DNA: TGTGCCAGCAGTTCGGAAGGGGGCGCTGAAGCTTTCTTT. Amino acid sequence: CASSSEGGAEAFF.

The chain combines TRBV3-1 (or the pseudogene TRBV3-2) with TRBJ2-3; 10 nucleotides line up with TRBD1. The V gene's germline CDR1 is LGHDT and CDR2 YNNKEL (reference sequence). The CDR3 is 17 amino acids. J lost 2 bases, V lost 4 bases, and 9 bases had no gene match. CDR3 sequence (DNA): TGTGCCAGCAGCCTCAGACAGGGGGCGAGTAACACAGATACGCAGTATTTT. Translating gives CASSLRQGASNTDTQYF.

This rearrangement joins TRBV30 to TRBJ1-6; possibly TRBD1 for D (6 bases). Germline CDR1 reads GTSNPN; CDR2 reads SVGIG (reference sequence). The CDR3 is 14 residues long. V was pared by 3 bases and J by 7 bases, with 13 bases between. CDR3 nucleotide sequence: TGTGCCTGGAGAACCGACAGGTTCAATTCACCCCTCCACTTT. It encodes CAWRTDRFNSPLHF.